This TCR beta chain was sequenced for a study of shared clonotypes between healthy human individuals (dated by TCRdb to 2018 to 2020). For the wider study: A couple of women and a few men aged 18 to 49 years were included in the cohort. To estimate repertoire size and how much clonotypes are shared between individuals, the study performed deep sequencing of blood TCR repertoires from a few healthy adults. To increase sequencing depth and limit assay-specific biases, TCR repertoire library preparation and sequencing were carried out by different laboratories using diverse techniques. Leukapheresis yielded between about 0.8 and 9.5 billion PBMCs per donor.

The donors were healthy, HIV-negative adults with no recently reported acute infections or vaccinations. Every donor was a Caucasian adult residing in Nashville, Tennessee, USA. For unsorted samples, roughly 91 million PBMCs were counted, and genomic DNA was extracted using the QIAamp DNA Blood Mini kit. After blood collection by leukapheresis, PBMCs were isolated using Ficoll-Histopaque density gradient centrifugation and then cryopreserved in the vapor phase of liquid nitrogen. As regards this clone: Its antigen remains undetermined. Base-call qualities are not available, and no considerably larger clone is one nucleotide away.

What the study reported, not specific to this receptor: Pairwise subsampling indicated that sequencing depth was expected to affect the degree of clonotype sharing among donors. Only blood was sampled, and tissue TCR repertoires likely differ from those in blood. Because the study included a small number of donors, the genetic and exposure-history diversity represented was limited.

Using the deep immunoSEQ assay, multiplex PCR amplified TCR CDR3 regions from genomic DNA. Genomic DNA extracted from each cell subset was distributed evenly over all wells of several immunoSEQ 96-well plates, and each plate served as one replicate. For unsorted PBMC, each replicate PCR was loaded with around 300 ng genomic DNA, equivalent to around 30,000 T cell genomes. Unsorted PBMC genomic DNA was sequenced across ten immunoSEQ deep assay plates. Purified libraries were quantified with a Qubit 3.0 fluorometer, sized on a Bioanalyzer 2100, and re-quantified with the KAPA Library Quantification kit. A separate single-read 150-cycle Illumina NextSeq 550 flow cell was used to sequence each immunoSEQ 96-well plate. The authors' pipeline ran thus. The immunoSEQ output contained only junctional sequences without quality scores, so filtering could not match that applied to full-length reads. To assign V/J genes and CDR3, sequences were annotated using PyIR, a Python wrapper for IgBLAST v1.9, with IMGT germline references. Reads were filtered out if the reads had weak V/J assignments (E-value above 1e-6), no CDR3, stop codons, out-of-frame junctions, or ambiguous translated residues. A V3J clonotype was defined by an identical inferred V gene, J gene, and CDR3 amino acid sequence. Percentage overlap between repertoires was calculated by dividing the number of shared unique clonotypes by the size of the smaller repertoire. RTK rarefaction, the Chao1 estimator, and Recon v2.1 estimates of unobserved clonotypes were used to assess repertoire richness. This is the immuneACCESS table as TCRdb keeps it, with only in-frame sequences that have V and J called. A part of the clones is gone; compared with another copy, unresolved V genes explain less than half, and the rest is unexplained. D and trimming were read from the DNA, whereas the V and J calls and clone size are those reported in that table. The sample yields more than 400,000 clones; approximately 84% were counted once. The biggest ten clones account for about an eighth of the sample.

Based on the germline V gene (reference sequence), the CDR1 and CDR2 sequences are LNHNV and YYDKDF. V is pruned by 4 bases and J by 3 bases, leaving 9 bases of the junction without a gene match. Inclusive of the bounding cysteine and phenylalanine, the CDR3 is 16 residues long. The kept DNA is CDR3 alone, 48 bases in frame from the first base. The receptor comes from a woman aged 40-49 years in good health. Some clones in this sample may be carry-over from other donors' samples. The chain links TRBV15 with TRBJ2-3; the central 8 bases match TRBD2. Source material: PBMCs. The CDR3 has the sequence CATSKRGGAQTDTQYF. The sequenced DNA: TGTGCCACCAGCAAACGGGGGGGGGCGCAGACAGATACGCAGTATTTT.